The clone carrying this T cell receptor (beta chain) has only one observation. The sample has other DNA sequences that encode this CDR3 too. These data originate in a study of technical replicates of blood from a few donors. Data came from immunoSEQ multiplex PCR; TCRdb stores just in-frame clones and leaves some out. This sample has 74,000 or so clones, with 92% found just once. Germline V gene lookup returns CDR1 MNHEY and CDR2 SMNVEV (reference sequence). The V end lost 3 bases, the J end lost 4 bases, and 3 bases lay between the germline ends. The CDR3 runs 11 residues. The rearrangement links TRBV27 to TRBJ2-5; unclear D gene. The source is a human donor in good health. Sequenced: T cells isolated from PBMCs. CDR3 sequence (DNA): TGTGCCAGCAGTTTCAGAGAGACCCAGTACTTC. This encodes CASSFRETQYF.